This T cell receptor beta chain appears in the sequencing data of a study of human T cells and chemical hapten exposure. Study-level information: Per-sample TCR yield variation was attributed mainly to small pooled library volume differences.

J was trimmed by 3 bases and V by 6 bases; bases with no gene match: 1. Germline V gene data show CDR1 as DFQATT and CDR2 as SNEGSKA (reference sequence). The CDR3 runs to 12 residues. It was from unfractionated whole blood that total RNA was extracted. Study-wide findings and caveats: No alteration of TCRs above 1 in 1000 frequency was seen with DPC sensitization.

Individual cDNA molecules (in the library) carried attached unique molecular identifiers. In the source study's methods: Per sample, the median was about 95,000 TCRs, with values from about 24,000 to 680,000. Each CDR3 protein gets one entry after TCRdb re-called the reads with MiXCR. TCRdb, rather than the study authors, made the V and J calls. The table records 100,000 to 150,000 distinct CDR3 sequences, 8% to 9.5% of them present only once. This clonotype showed up many times. Its antigen is undetermined. The genes are TRBV20-1 and TRBJ2-5; 10 positions agree with TRBD2. The TCR was taken from a human donor in good health. Some clones in this sample may be carry-over from other donors' samples. The specimen sequenced was whole blood. The DNA for the CDR3 is TGCAGTGCCGGACTAGCGGAAGAGACCCAGTACTTC. It encodes CSAGLAEETQYF.